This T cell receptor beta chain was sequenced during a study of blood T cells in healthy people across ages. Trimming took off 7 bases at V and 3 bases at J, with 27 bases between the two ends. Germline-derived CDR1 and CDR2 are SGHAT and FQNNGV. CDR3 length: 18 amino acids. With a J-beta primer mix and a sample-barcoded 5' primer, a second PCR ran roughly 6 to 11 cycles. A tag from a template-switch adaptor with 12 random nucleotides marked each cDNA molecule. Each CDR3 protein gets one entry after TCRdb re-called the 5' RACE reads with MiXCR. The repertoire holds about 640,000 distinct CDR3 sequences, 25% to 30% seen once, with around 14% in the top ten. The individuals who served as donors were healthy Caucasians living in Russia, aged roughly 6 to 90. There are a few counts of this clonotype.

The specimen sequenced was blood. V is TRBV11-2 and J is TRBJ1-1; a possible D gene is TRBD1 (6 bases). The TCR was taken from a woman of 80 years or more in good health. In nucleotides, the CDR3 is TGTGCCAGCACGGTCGGAGGGGGGACGCGAGTAATATACACTGAAGCTTTCTTT. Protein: CASTVGGGTRVIYTEAFF.